This T cell receptor (beta chain) was recorded in a study of early T cells in non-severe SARS-CoV-2 infection (dated by TCRdb to 2020 to 2023). Concerning the study at large: Because TCR sequencing was done on bulk RNA from unsorted whole blood, the alpha and beta chains could not be paired.

The study was a case-control design nested within a healthcare worker cohort in London, UK, with weekly nasopharyngeal swab PCR tests and blood sampling. Healthcare workers were recruited during the week of the UK lockdown, between 23 and 31 March 2020, and followed weekly for up to 16 weeks. The study at large found these results: Matching against VDJdb was skewed toward anti-spike CD8 responses, likely underestimated virus-specific expansions, and missed private and CD4 specificities.

Receptor amplification or capture employed 5' RACE. Instrument used: NextSeq 500. Unique molecular identifiers were attached to individual cDNA molecules in the TCR library protocol so that sequencing error and PCR bias could be corrected. Both TCR alpha and beta chains were sequenced, and tight co-correlation was observed between alpha and beta sequence abundances in each sample. The original methods were these. Decombinator V4 was used to perform V gene, J gene and CDR3 annotation of TCR sequences. Expanded TCRs were defined as changing significantly between any two time points under a Poisson model with p below 0.0001. TCR abundances were normalised to the total number of TCRs sequenced in each sample and reported as counts per million. TRAV1-2 paired with TRAJ12, TRAJ20 or TRAJ33 defined MAIT TCRs, while TRAV10 paired with TRAJ18 defined iNKT TCRs. VDJdb, accessed 1 November 2021, was searched for CMV, EBV and SARS-CoV-2 annotated TCRs, excluding TCRs annotated for multiple antigens. Through fastp at Q25 and MiXCR, TCRdb rebuilt clones from the public reads, retaining in-frame beta chains. CDR3 protein sequences are deduplicated, and each keeps its most common genes and DNA. V and J calls and clone size were set by TCRdb, not the authors. The sample has 50,000 to 70,000 distinct CDR3 sequences on record, 8% to 9.5% of them singletons. Roughly 15% of the sample is held by the ten biggest clonotypes.

At least ten counts were recorded for this clonotype. The antigen it binds to is not known. Qualities for individual bases were not recorded, and no much larger clone is one base off. CDR1 and CDR2, per the germline V gene, are WSHSY and SAAADI. The junction carries 14 bases between V and J, which are trimmed by 1 base and 5 bases respectively. The CDR3 sequence holds 15 residues, the cysteine and phenylalanine included. Kept here is only the CDR3 DNA, which spans 45 bases and is read in frame from base 1. The sequenced sample consisted of whole blood. The rearranged segments are TRBV10-2 and TRBJ2-5; the best D guess is TRBD1, with 5 bases matching. The clonotype was recovered from an adult who was a healthcare worker with PCR-confirmed SARS-CoV-2 infection or an uninfected control (not recorded which). The CDR3 loop reads CASSELGPPLETQYF. DNA sequence: TGCGCCAGCAGTGAGTTGGGGCCCCCCTTGGAGACCCAGTACTTC.